Presented here are 11 T cell receptor beta chains from one specimen sequenced in a study of blood T cell repertoires in COVID-19. The data were produced by immunoSEQ multiplex PCR, yet TCRdb's version contains in-frame clones alone and is incomplete. The sample includes 250,000 to 300,000 clones, roughly nine tenths of them seen just once. Sequencing input: peripheral blood. All receptors derive from a woman in her 40s who had recovered from COVID-19.

CDR3 protein: CASGRGHGTPYNEQFF. CDR3 nucleotides: TGCGCCAGCGGGAGGGGTCACGGGACCCCCTACAATGAGCAGTTCTTC. The V call is TRBV10-2, the J call TRBJ2-1; 7 nucleotides align to TRBD2. The CDR3 covers 16 residues. The V gene end was trimmed by 8 bases and the J gene end by 2 bases; junction bases not matched to a gene: 12. Germline-derived CDR1 and CDR2 are WSHSY and SAAADI.

The CDR3 sequence is CASSFRGPYEQYF. For the CDR3, the DNA is TGTGCCAGCAGTTTCAGGGGACCGTACGAGCAGTACTTC. This chain links TRBV27 with TRBJ2-7, with a tentative D call TRBD1 (6 bases). Germline V gene sequence: CDR1 MNHEY, CDR2 SMNVEV (reference sequence). With 3 bases removed from V and 4 bases from J, the gap between germline ends came to 10 bases. This CDR3 region has 13 residues.

V gene TRBV5-1 combines with J gene TRBJ2-1, with D possibly TRBD2 on 6 matching bases. From germline, CDR1 is SGHRS and CDR2 YFSETQ. The CDR3 contains 16 residues. Deletions cut 4 bases from V and 3 bases from J, with 17 bases between. The CDR3 coding sequence is TGCGCCAGCAGCCCAGGTTGGGGAGGACTCTACAATGAGCAGTTCTTC. This translates into CASSPGWGGLYNEQFF.

The genes are TRBV4-3 and TRBJ1-6; 8 bases match TRBD1. This CDR3 region has 15 residues. Germline V gene sequence: CDR1 LGHNA, CDR2 YSLEER. V lost 2 bases, J lost 10 bases, and 7 bases stayed unmatched. CDR3 loop: CASSQIAGGDSPLHF. DNA for the CDR3: TGCGCCAGCAGCCAAATCGCAGGGGGCGACTCACCCCTCCACTTT.

V usage is TRBV7-9 and J usage is TRBJ1-1; no firm D call. The CDR3 totals 14 residues. Germline loops: CDR1 SEHNR, CDR2 FQNEAQ (reference sequence). Trimming cost V 1 base and J 6 bases, with 12 bases left between them. CDR3 in amino acids: CASSLEHGGAEAFF. CDR3 coding DNA: TGTGCCAGCAGCTTAGAGCATGGTGGTGCTGAAGCTTTCTTT.

This clone was detected only a few times. This sequence joins TRBV7-9 and TRBJ1-2; no firm D call. CDR3 size: 11 residues. Germline V CDR1 and CDR2: SEHNR, FQNEAQ (reference sequence). V was cut by 5 bases and J by 8 bases, with 9 bases left in between. DNA of the CDR3: TGTGCCAGCAGCCCCAGTTTAGGCTACACCTTC. Translated, it gives CASSPSLGYTF.

J is TRBJ2-2 and V is TRBV9; no firm D call. The germline V and J ends were trimmed by 2 bases and 7 bases, with 9 bases remaining between them. This CDR3 spans 13 amino acids. Germline CDR1 SGDLS, CDR2 YYNGEE. CDR3 protein: CASSVQAGGELFF. The CDR3 DNA is TGTGCCAGCAGCGTCCAGGCCGGCGGGGAGCTGTTTTTT.

The J gene is TRBJ1-1, the V gene TRBV27, with D possibly being TRBD1 (6 bases). Trimming stripped 2 bases from V and 1 base from J, with 11 bases between. Per germline, CDR1 MNHEY and CDR2 SMNVEV (reference sequence). The CDR3 is 15 amino acids. DNA of the CDR3: TGTGCCAGCAGTTTACTTAGGACAGCGAACACTGAAGCTTTCTTT. As protein: CASSLLRTANTEAFF.

V gene TRBV6-5 combines with J gene TRBJ2-5, with D perhaps TRBD2 (6 bases). Germline loops: CDR1 MNHEY, CDR2 SVGAGI. Trimming removed 8 bases at V and 5 bases at J, with 21 bases between. The CDR3 loop spans 15 amino acids. The CDR3 here is CASQPPLGGSETQYF. CDR3 nucleotides: TGTGCCAGCCAACCGCCGCTTGGAGGGTCCGAGACCCAGTACTTC.

The rearrangement uses TRBV14 and TRBJ1-3; D call uncertain. The CDR3 covers 14 residues. Trimming left V 4 bases short and J 0 bases short, with 7 bases between. Germline lookup yields CDR1 SGHDN and CDR2 FVKESK. In DNA form, the CDR3 reads TGTGCCAGCAGCCCGCAGTACTCTGGAAACACCATATATTTT. It translates to CASSPQYSGNTIYF.

The chain recombines TRBV7-7 with TRBJ2-3; perhaps TRBD2 as D (6 bases). Trimming left V 5 bases short and J 3 bases short, with 12 bases between. CDR3 length: 14 amino acids. Germline assignment: CDR1 SSHAT and CDR2 FNYEAQ (reference sequence). Here the CDR3 reads CASSLDGRTDTQYF. CDR3 in DNA: TGTGCCAGCAGCCTCGATGGGAGGACAGATACGCAGTATTTT. The full variable domain, in which reference TRBV7-7 and TRBJ2-3 provide the parts outside the CDR3, is GAGVSQSPRYKVTKRGQDVTLRCDPISSHATLYWYQQALGQGPEFLTYFNYEAQPDKSGLPSDRFSAERPEGSISTLTIQRTEQRDSAMYRCASSLDGRTDTQYFGPGTRLTVL.